In this sample, the clone carrying this T cell receptor beta chain turned up many times. Its antigen is unidentified. The record originates from a study of T cells in Graves' hyperthyroidism and ophthalmopathy. General study points: In the blood, most expanded thyroid clonotypes above 0.001 appeared as well.

RNA transcripts served as the template for amplifying TCR beta CDR3 regions. HTBI primers drove first-round RT-PCR of the TCR CDR3. MiXCR was run by TCRdb on the multiplex PCR reads, yielding one entry per CDR3 protein. The sample has 300,000 or so distinct CDR3 sequences, roughly a fifth seen once. Calling Graves' hyperthyroidism stable meant ophthalmopathy did not progress within 18 months. Newly diagnosed hyperthyroidism patients aged 18 to 65 years had disease lasting under 2 months. The diagnostic basis comprised clinical symptoms, serum thyroxine and TRAb, thyroid ultrasound and orbital computed tomography. With 4 bases clipped from V and 0 bases from J, the junction kept 6 bases outside the gene matches. There are 15 residues in the CDR3. The germline V gene encodes CDR1 SGHRS and CDR2 YFSETQ.

The source is a woman in her 50s with Graves' hyperthyroidism. The rearrangement uses TRBV5-1 and TRBJ1-1; the match to TRBD1 covers 7 bases. Sample: blood. For the CDR3, the DNA is TGCGCCAGCAGCCGAGGGGGCAACATGAACACTGAAGCTTTCTTT. It specifies CASSRGGNMNTEAFF.